These 13 T cell receptor beta chains were sequenced from one sample in a study of T cell repertoires in aging, cancer and after chemotherapy. Rearranged V-D-J TRB sequences were amplified with a mixed TRB-A/B primer pool. TCRdb analysed the multiplex PCR reads with MiXCR anew, one entry per CDR3 protein. The sample lists thousands of distinct CDR3 sequences, 25% occurring once. Amplification of TCR beta used genomic DNA extracted from peripheral blood. The sample comprised blood. These receptor sequences come from a human donor with a blood cancer.

The gene calls are TRBV6-1 and TRBJ2-5; perhaps TRBD2 as D (5 bases). Germline V lookup: CDR1 MNHNS, CDR2 SASEGT. The CDR3 consists of 14 residues. Trimming took 2 bases from V and 4 from J, leaving 11 bases between them. CDR3 nucleotide sequence: TGTGCCAGCAGTGAATCAGAGGGCCGAGAGACCCAGTACTTC. This translates into CASSESEGRETQYF.

By frequency in the sample, this clonotype is medium-sized (0.01 to 0.1%). The chain links TRBV5-6 to TRBJ2-7; 9 bases are a match to TRBD1. The V segment lost 0 bases and the J segment 13 bases; nucleotides outside the gene matches: 11. Germline V gene sequence: CDR1 SGHDT, CDR2 YYEEEE. The length of the CDR3 is 14 residues. The CDR3 sequence: CASSLGGTGKEGYF. DNA of the CDR3: TGTGCCAGCAGCTTGGGGGGGACAGGGAAGGAGGGATACTTC.

In its sample, this clonotype was seen many times. The chain employs TRBV12-3 or TRBV12-4 and TRBJ2-3, with TRBD2 matching 12 bases. The CDR3 sequence is 15 residues long. V was pared by 6 bases and J by 5 bases, with 6 bases of the junction left unmatched. The CDR3 DNA follows: TGTGCCAGCAGGCGGACTAGCGGGACGCAAGATACGCAGTATTTT. Translated, it gives CASRRTSGTQDTQYF.

This clonotype is medium-sized. The chain links TRBV6-5 to TRBJ1-2; 7 bases agree with TRBD1. Germline values: CDR1 MNHEY, CDR2 SVGAGI. The CDR3 totals 13 residues. J lost 8 bases, V lost 5 bases, and 8 bases had no gene match. The CDR3 sequence: CASSDRQGGGYTF. The CDR3 bases are TGTGCCAGCAGTGACCGACAGGGTGGAGGCTACACCTTC.

V and J are TRBV24-1 and TRBJ1-5; 11 nucleotides align to TRBD1. Germline values: CDR1 KGHDR, CDR2 SFDVKD. There are 15 residues in the CDR3. V lost 3 bases and J lost 7; bases outside the gene matches: 4. The CDR3 region is CATSDPGQGGQPQHF. The CDR3 DNA follows: TGTGCCACCAGTGATCCGGGACAGGGGGGACAGCCCCAGCATTTT.

Regarding this clonotype: A much larger clone lies one base from this, so it may be a read error. Because the CDR3 is missing its conserved closing phenylalanine or tryptophan, this is likely a read error. The rearrangement links TRBV7-2 to TRBJ2-3; 9 bases match TRBD1. Germline CDR1 is SGHTA and CDR2 is FQGNSA. The CDR3 covers 15 residues. With V trimmed by 1 base and J by 1 base, 0 bases remained unmatched. CDR3 DNA sequence: TGTGCCAGCAGCTTAGGACAGGGGGGCACAGATACGCAGTATTAT. It translates to CASSLGQGGTDTQYY.

The chain carries TRBV4-3 and TRBJ2-2; D gene uncertain. The germline V gene encodes CDR1 LGHNA and CDR2 YSLEER. The CDR3 is made up of 14 amino acids. Trimming left V 0 bases short and J 5 bases short, with 7 bases between. In nucleotides, the CDR3 is TGCGCCAGCAGCCAAGATAGCAGGACCGGGGAGCTGTTTTTT. It codes for CASSQDSRTGELFF.

On this clonotype itself: With a much larger clone just one base away, this may be a read error. This likely comes from a read error, as the CDR3 has no conserved phenylalanine or tryptophan at its end. The chain links TRBV19 to TRBJ2-1; 7 bases are a match to TRBD2. This CDR3 contains 18 residues. V was pared by 3 bases and J by 2 bases, with 13 bases of the junction left unmatched. The germline CDR1 and CDR2 sequences are LNHDA and SQIVND (reference sequence). CDR3 DNA sequence: TGTGCCAGTAGTATGGGGCCCCCTAAGGCGGGGGCCTACAATGAGCAGTTCTCC. It encodes CASSMGPPKAGAYNEQFS.

This clonotype is medium-sized within its sample. V usage is TRBV30 and J usage is TRBJ1-4, with no clear D. Germline CDR1 and CDR2: GTSNPN and SVGIG (reference sequence). The CDR3 extends over 14 amino acids. The V end lost 5 bases, the J end lost 7 bases, and 17 bases lay between the germline ends. The CDR3: CAWRGPQLGEKLFF. The CDR3 coding sequence is TGTGCCTGGCGCGGCCCGCAGCTTGGTGAAAAACTGTTTTTT.

This clonotype is medium-sized by share. In DNA, the CDR3 is TGTGCCTGGAGCCGGACTAGCGGGCCGAATTGGACCCAGTACTTC. Translated: CAWSRTSGPNWTQYF. The rearrangement links TRBV30 to TRBJ2-5, with 11 bases that match TRBD2. J gave up 7 bases and V 3 bases, and 10 bases lay outside the gene matches. Germline V gives CDR1 GTSNPN, CDR2 SVGIG (reference sequence). The CDR3 contains 15 residues.

The chain is built from TRBV28 and TRBJ2-1, with 10 bases matching TRBD2. The CDR3 extends over 16 amino acids. V gave up 6 bases and J gave up 4 bases; unmatched junction bases: 9. The germline V gene encodes CDR1 MDHEN and CDR2 SYDVKM. The CDR3 DNA reads TGTGCCAGCAGCCATCAGGGACTAGCGTATTACAATGAGCAGTTCTTC. Protein product: CASSHQGLAYYNEQFF.

Judged by abundance, this clonotype is medium-sized. This chain connects TRBV5-6 to TRBJ2-7; D possibly corresponds to TRBD2 (6 bases). V was clipped by 3 bases and J by 2 bases, with 18 bases between them. This CDR3 is built from 16 residues. The germline gives CDR1 SGHDT, CDR2 YYEEEE. The CDR3 sequence is CASSSAGQLITYEQYF. CDR3 DNA sequence: TGTGCCAGCAGCTCCGCGGGGCAGCTAATTACCTACGAGCAGTACTTC.

This clonotype is classed as medium-sized. CDR3 coding DNA: TGTGCCTGGAGTGTACCCCCAGCGAGCTATGGCTACACCTTC. It specifies CAWSVPPASYGYTF. The chain recombines TRBV30 with TRBJ1-2; D is undetermined. With 0 bases removed from V and 4 bases from J, the gap between germline ends came to 12 bases. The CDR3 extends over 14 amino acids. Germline-derived CDR1 and CDR2 are GTSNPN and SVGIG (reference sequence).